This TCR beta chain was sequenced for a study of OX40 agonist ivuxolimab in advanced cancers. About the full investigation: Ivuxolimab was an agonistic, fully human IgG2 monoclonal antibody directed against OX40 (CD134), a costimulatory receptor. Intravenous ivuxolimab was administered to patients every 2 weeks at six dose levels: 0.01, 0.1, 0.3, 1.5, 3 and 10 mg/kg. Of the roughly 51 patients in dose escalation, 19 had hepatocellular carcinoma, some 15 had melanoma, 9 had renal cell carcinoma and 9 had head and neck cancer. A male proportion of under 85% and a mean age of about 60 years, ranging from about 23 to 90, were recorded for the dose-escalation cohort. Prior anti-PD-1, anti-PD-L1 or anti-CTLA-4 therapy was permitted, and less than 45% of dose-escalation patients had received checkpoint inhibitors. Partial responses occurred in three dose-escalation patients: two with cutaneous melanoma and one with hepatocellular carcinoma. Peripheral TCRbeta sequencing was intended to test whether TCR sequence diversity was altered and clonal T-cell expansion was caused by ivuxolimab. The paper covers the monotherapy dose-escalation part of the phase I ivuxolimab trial, which included N ≈ 57 patients. General study outcomes and caveats: Which antigens the clonally expanded peripheral T cells were specific for was not determined. Low levels of normalized T-cell clonal expansion were also shown by some nonresponding patients. Partial responders in the 0.1-3.0 mg/kg groups had among the lowest normalized peripheral clonal expansion, especially among CD8+ T cells. After ivuxolimab, CD8+ T cells had more expanded clones than CD4+ T cells on average. At doses from 0.1 to 3.0 mg/kg, clonal expansion was seen in both CD4+ and CD8+ blood T cells between baseline and week 6.

The CDR1 and CDR2 encoded by the germline V gene (reference sequence) are LNHNV and YYDKDF. The V end loses 0 bases and the J end loses 4 bases, and a stretch of 14 bases separates them. The CDR3 sequence holds 16 residues, the cysteine and phenylalanine included. Of the read, only the CDR3 DNA is kept; its 48 bases are in frame from base 1. Genomic DNA was extracted from sorted cells for sequencing of the TCRbeta CDR3 region. The immunoSEQ Assay was used to sequence the TCRbeta CDR3 regions. As stored in TCRdb, this immuneACCESS dataset retains in-frame rearrangements with V and J assigned. A fraction of the clones does not appear; measured against another copy, unresolved V genes explain less than half of the discrepancy, and the remainder lacks a known reason. The sample data list some 60,000 clones, and around nine tenths of these were observed just once. The ten largest account for about 1% of the sample.

Patients with autoimmune disease history or receiving systemic immunosuppression were excluded from the trial. Peripheral blood for TCR sequencing was collected from all dose cohorts at baseline, on cycle 4 day 1, and on cycle 7 day 1. The samples were taken from a phase I, first-in-human, multicenter, open-label dose-escalation trial of ivuxolimab. Adults with locally advanced or metastatic melanoma, renal cell, hepatocellular, or head and neck squamous cell carcinoma were enrolled in the trial. CD4+ and CD8+ T cells were sorted separately from peripheral blood before TCR sequencing. As regards this clone: This clone's antigen is unknown. Per-nucleotide qualities are absent, and no much larger clonotype sits a single base away.

Rearrangement joined TRBV15 to TRBJ2-3, and possibly TRBD1, on 5 matching bases. The sample here was CD4+ or CD8+ T cells sorted from blood, taken in a trial of the OX40 agonist ivuxolimab. The clonotype comes from an adult with an advanced solid tumor such as melanoma, head and neck, liver or kidney cancer. The DNA sequence reads TGTGCCACCAGCAGAGATCGGGCAGGGTGGGCAGATACGCAGTATTTT. Translated, it gives CATSRDRAGWADTQYF.